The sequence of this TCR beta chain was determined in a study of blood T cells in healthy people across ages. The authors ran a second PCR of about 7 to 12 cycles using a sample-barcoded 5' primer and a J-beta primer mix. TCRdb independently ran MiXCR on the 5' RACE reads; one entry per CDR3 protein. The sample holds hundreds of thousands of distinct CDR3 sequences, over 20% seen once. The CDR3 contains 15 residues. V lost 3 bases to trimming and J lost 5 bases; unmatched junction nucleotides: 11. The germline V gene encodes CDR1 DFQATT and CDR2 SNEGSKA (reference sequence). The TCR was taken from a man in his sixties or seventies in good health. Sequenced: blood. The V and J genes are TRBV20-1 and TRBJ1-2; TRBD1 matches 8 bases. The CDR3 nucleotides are TGCAGTGCTAGCTCACACAGGGGGGGAGGGTATGGCTACACCTTC. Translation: CSASSHRGGGYGYTF.